This entry features one T cell receptor (beta chain) sequence. This entry is derived from a study of blood T cell repertoires in COVID-19. Study in general: Whether acute or convalescent, the COVID-19 samples came from the United States, Italy and Spain. The cDNA or gDNA used as material had been derived from T cells, B-cell-depleted T cells, or PBMCs.

Source study methods: Estimation of nucleated cell counts relied on the amplification of reference gene primers. Here immunoSEQ multiplex PCR was the method, and the copy in TCRdb shows in-frame clones only, minus some. That table supplies the V and J calls and clone size; D and trimming were determined from the DNA. The table includes about 35,000 clones, more than 80% detected once. The junction had 3 bases not matched to a gene; V was cut back by 1 base and J by 8 bases. The CDR3 sequence is 15 residues long. CDR1 is SGHDN, CDR2 FVKESK, per germline. The source material was peripheral blood. The sequence derives from a man between 60 and 75 years old in a cohort sampled during active COVID-19. The rearrangement uses TRBV14 and TRBJ2-1, with 12 bases identical to TRBD2. The CDR3 sequence: CASSQGLAGVYEQFF. Here the CDR3 DNA reads TGTGCCAGCAGCCAAGGACTAGCGGGAGTCTATGAGCAGTTCTTC. The whole variable domain, remainder taken from reference TRBV14 and TRBJ2-1, is EAGVTQFPSHSVIEKGQTVTLRCDPISGHDNLYWYRRVMGKEIKFLLHFVKESKQDESGMPNNRFLAERTGGTYSTLKVQPAELEDSGVYFCASSQGLAGVYEQFFGPGTRLTVL.